The 13 T cell receptor beta chains given below trace back to one sample, sequenced in a study of blood T cell repertoires in COVID-19. Libraries were prepared by immunoSEQ multiplex PCR; TCRdb keeps only in-frame clonotypes and omits some of them. The table lists approximately 190,000 clones, 88% of them singletons. Sequencing used peripheral blood. The receptors were sampled from a man aged 40-50 years with active or convalescent COVID-19.

This clone was picked up a small number of times. The chain has TRBV6-6 and TRBJ2-5, with D possibly being TRBD1 (5 bases). The CDR3 runs to 14 residues. Trimming shortened V by 8 bases and J by 5 bases, and 18 bases separated the two germline ends. Germline CDR1 MNHNY, CDR2 SVGAGI (reference sequence). CDR3 bases: TGTGCCAGCGTGGCAGGGAAGTTTAAGGAGACCCAGTACTTC. This translates into CASVAGKFKETQYF.

The chain employs TRBV4-2 and TRBJ1-3; D is possibly TRBD1 (6 bases). Germline V gene sequence: CDR1 LGHNA, CDR2 YNFKEQ. V lost 4 bases and J 3 bases, leaving 13 bases between the germline ends. CDR3 length equals 15 residues. CDR3 DNA: TGTGCCAGCAGCCCCCAAACAGGGTATGGAAACACCATATATTTT. It translates to CASSPQTGYGNTIYF.

The rearrangement uses TRBV7-9 and TRBJ1-4; the D is unclear. V dropped 5 bases and J dropped 0 bases, with 10 bases sitting between them. Per the germline V gene, CDR1 is SEHNR and CDR2 is FQNEAQ (reference sequence). This CDR3 spans 15 amino acids. For the CDR3, the DNA is TGTGCCAGCAGCCCATCGGGTGCAACTAATGAAAAACTGTTTTTT. This gives the protein CASSPSGATNEKLFF.

The CDR3 DNA follows: TGTGCCAGCAGCTTAGGACTAGCGGGAGACGTTGCTGAGCAGTTCTTC. Encoded protein: CASSLGLAGDVAEQFF. This chain uses TRBV7-9 with TRBJ2-1, with 12 nucleotides matching TRBD2. CDR1 is SEHNR and CDR2 is FQNEAQ in the germline V gene (reference sequence). The CDR3 consists of 16 residues. V lost 1 base, J lost 9 bases, and 7 bases stayed unmatched. Variable domain in full (rest from reference TRBV7-9 and TRBJ2-1): DTGVSQNPRHKITKRGQNVTFRCDPISEHNRLYWYRQTLGQGPEFLTYFQNEAQLEKSRLLSDRFSAERPKGSFSTLEIQRTEQGDSAMYLCASSLGLAGDVAEQFFGPGTRLTVL.

This clone was seen only a few times. This chain links TRBV9 with TRBJ1-3; D is possibly TRBD1 (5 bases). V dropped 0 bases and J dropped 7 bases, with 8 bases sitting between them. Per the germline V gene, CDR1 is SGDLS and CDR2 is YYNGEE. This CDR3 is built from 13 residues. For the CDR3, the DNA is TGTGCCAGCAGCGTAGGTAACAGGAACACCATATATTTT. Translating gives CASSVGNRNTIYF.

V usage is TRBV27 and J usage is TRBJ1-5, with D unclear. V lost 5 bases to trimming and J lost 2 bases, with 19 bases between them. Germline loops: CDR1 MNHEY, CDR2 SMNVEV (reference sequence). The CDR3 sequence is 17 residues long. The CDR3 region has the DNA TGTGCCAGCAGTCACCAATACAGTCCGGTCGGCAATCAGCCCCAGCATTTT. Amino acids: CASSHQYSPVGNQPQHF.

The chain recombines TRBV18 with TRBJ1-2; no reliable D call. The CDR3 sequence is 14 residues long. In germline, CDR1 is KGHSH, CDR2 LQKENI. V dropped 3 bases and J dropped 4 bases, with 12 bases sitting between them. CDR3 sequence (DNA): TGTGCCAGCTCACCGGGAGGGCCGACCTATGGCTACACCTTC. As protein: CASSPGGPTYGYTF.

This chain connects TRBV6-5 to TRBJ2-5; TRBD1 agrees at 11 bases. CDR1 is MNHEY and CDR2 is SVGAGI in the germline V gene. CDR3 length: 16 residues. V dropped 2 bases and J dropped 4; count of bases not matched to a gene: 6. CDR3 in DNA: TGTGCCAGCAGTTACCGAAGGACAGGGGGCGCAGAGACCCAGTACTTC. Translation: CASSYRRTGGAETQYF.

The chain is built from TRBV30 and TRBJ1-5, with TRBD1 matching 10 bases. In germline, CDR1 is GTSNPN, CDR2 SVGIG (reference sequence). CDR3 length: 18 residues. With 1 base clipped from V and 2 bases from J, the junction kept 11 bases outside the gene matches. The CDR3 is CAWSDPGQGFYGNQPQHF. The CDR3 nucleotides read TGTGCCTGGAGTGATCCGGGACAGGGGTTTTATGGCAATCAGCCCCAGCATTTT.

The chain employs TRBV7-8 and TRBJ2-1; 10 nucleotides agree with TRBD2. The V gene end was trimmed by 5 bases and the J gene end by 7 bases; junction bases not matched to a gene: 11. Germline values: CDR1 SGHVS, CDR2 FQNEAQ. The CDR3 extends over 16 amino acids. For the CDR3, the DNA is TGTGCCAGCAGCCTATTTGAGACTAGCGGGTTGAATGAGCAGTTCTTC. Its protein is CASSLFETSGLNEQFF.

This clone showed up just once. The chain recombines TRBV5-4 with TRBJ2-5, with 11 bases lining up with TRBD2. Losses at the gene ends were 0 bases for V and 5 bases for J; bases not matched to a gene: 6. CDR3 length: 16 residues. CDR1 and CDR2 (germline): SGHNT, YYREEE (reference sequence). In DNA, the CDR3 is TGTGCCAGCAGCTTGGTTGGTAGCGGGGGGGCCGAGACCCAGTACTTC. Amino acids: CASSLVGSGGAETQYF.

This clone appeared once. CDR3 nucleotides: TGTGCCAGCAGTGACACAGGTGGGCCTAACACTGAAGCTTTCTTT. Residues: CASSDTGGPNTEAFF. This rearrangement joins TRBV6-6 to TRBJ1-1, with D maybe TRBD1 (5 bases). Germline V gene data show CDR1 as MNHNY and CDR2 as SVGAGI (reference sequence). V dropped 5 bases and J dropped 2 bases, with 15 bases sitting between them. This CDR3 has 15 amino acids.

The chain carries TRBV27 and TRBJ2-1; 15 nucleotides agree with TRBD2. The CDR3 is 19 residues long. V lost 5 bases and J lost 4; bases outside the gene matches: 12. Germline V gene data show CDR1 as MNHEY and CDR2 as SMNVEV (reference sequence). CDR3 protein: CASSLPPGLAGGPYNEQFF. Written as DNA, the CDR3 is TGTGCCAGCAGTCTCCCACCGGGACTAGCGGGGGGCCCATACAATGAGCAGTTCTTC.